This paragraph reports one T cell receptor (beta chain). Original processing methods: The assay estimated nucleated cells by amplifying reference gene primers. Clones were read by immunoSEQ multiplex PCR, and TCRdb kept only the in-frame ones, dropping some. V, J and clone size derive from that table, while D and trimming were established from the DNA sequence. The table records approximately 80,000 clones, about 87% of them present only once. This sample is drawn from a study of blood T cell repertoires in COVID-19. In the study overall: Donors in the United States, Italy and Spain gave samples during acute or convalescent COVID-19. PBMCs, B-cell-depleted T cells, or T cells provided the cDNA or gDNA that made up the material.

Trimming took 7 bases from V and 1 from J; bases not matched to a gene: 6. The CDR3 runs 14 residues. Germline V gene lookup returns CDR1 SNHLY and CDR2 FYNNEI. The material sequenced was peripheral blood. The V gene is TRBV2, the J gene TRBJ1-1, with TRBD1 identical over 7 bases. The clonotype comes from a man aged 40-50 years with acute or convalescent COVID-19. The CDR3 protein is CASILDRANTEAFF. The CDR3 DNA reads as TGTGCCAGCATTCTCGACAGGGCGAACACTGAAGCTTTCTTT.